A single sample is the source of the 24 T cell receptor beta chains below, sequenced in a study of cytomegalovirus exposure and HLA in healthy donors. Vbeta (60) and Jbeta (13) primers were used in the PCR. Only in-frame clones appear in the TCRdb table, and some are missing; sequencing was by immunoSEQ multiplex PCR. The table has around 120,000 clones, 70% to 85% seen once. Sequencing input: PBMCs. The source of these receptors is a man aged 50-60 years in good health and CMV-seropositive.

The gene calls are TRBV19 and TRBJ1-6; 8 bases are a match to TRBD1. Germline V lookup: CDR1 LNHDA, CDR2 SQIVND (reference sequence). Trimming cost V 6 bases and J 7 bases; bases outside gene matches: 8. CDR3 length equals 15 residues. CDR3 nucleotide sequence: TGTGCCAGTAGCAAAACAACAGGGGGGAATTCACCCCTCCACTTT. Translated: CASSKTTGGNSPLHF.

With respect to this clone: The limits of the CDR3 on the DNA are not certain, so only TCRdb's listed CDR3 is given. The chain joins TRBV6-6 to TRBJ2-3; TRBD2 is taken as the D call from the table, unchecked against the DNA. The CDR3 is 11 amino acids long, termini counted. Germline V gene data show CDR1 as MNHNY and CDR2 as SVGAGI (reference sequence). This chain's CDR3 is CASSSSDTQYF.

This clone was picked up one time. The V call is TRBV2, the J call TRBJ1-2; possible D gene TRBD1, 6 bases. Per the germline V gene, CDR1 is SNHLY and CDR2 is FYNNEI. This CDR3 spans 14 amino acids. Trimming cost V 8 bases and J 4 bases, with 17 bases left between them. The CDR3 sequence: CASAQRGEGYGYTF. In DNA form, the CDR3 reads TGTGCCAGCGCCCAAAGGGGGGAGGGCTATGGCTACACCTTC.

The chain couples TRBV9 to TRBJ1-6; 7 bases line up with TRBD1. V lost 4 bases, J lost 8 bases, and 3 bases stayed unmatched. There are 13 residues in the CDR3. From germline, CDR1 is SGDLS and CDR2 YYNGEE. In DNA, the CDR3 is TGTGCCAGCAGCACCGGACAGGATTCACCCCTCCACTTT. This codes for CASSTGQDSPLHF.

This clone was counted once. The chain couples TRBV5-4 to TRBJ2-5; the match to TRBD2 covers 14 bases. This CDR3 region has 15 residues. Germline V lookup: CDR1 SGHNT, CDR2 YYREEE (reference sequence). V dropped 4 bases and J dropped 3; count of bases not matched to a gene: 2. In DNA, the CDR3 is TGTGCCAGCAGCATGACTAGCGGGAGGGAAGAGACCCAGTACTTC. This codes for CASSMTSGREETQYF.

This chain connects TRBV4-3 to TRBJ1-3; D uncertain. Trimming cost V 1 base and J 0 bases, with 10 bases left between them. Germline CDR1 LGHNA, CDR2 YSLEER. The CDR3 is 16 residues long. As DNA, the CDR3 is TGCGCCAGCAGCCAAGGGGCCATTAGCTCTGGAAACACCATATATTTT. Amino acid sequence: CASSQGAISSGNTIYF.

This clone was seen just once. The genes are TRBV7-2 and TRBJ1-6; no clear D gene. Trimming took off 4 bases at V and 7 bases at J, with 5 bases between the two ends. This CDR3 has 12 amino acids. In germline, CDR1 is SGHTA, CDR2 FQGNSA. In nucleotides, the CDR3 is TGTGCCAGCAGCTCCCAAAATTCACCCCTCCACTTT. Translated: CASSSQNSPLHF.

J is TRBJ1-1 and V is TRBV7-2; 7 bases agree with TRBD1. The V gene's germline CDR1 is SGHTA and CDR2 FQGNSA. The CDR3 loop spans 14 amino acids. With 5 bases clipped from V and 6 bases from J, the junction kept 9 bases outside the gene matches. Here the CDR3 reads CASSLNRGIAEAFF. Here the CDR3 DNA reads TGTGCCAGCAGCCTTAACAGGGGTATCGCTGAAGCTTTCTTT. Filled out from reference TRBV7-2 and TRBJ1-1, the complete variable domain reads GAGVSQSPSNKVTEKGKDVELRCDPISGHTALYWYRQSLGQGLEFLIYFQGNSAPDKSGLPSDRFSAERTGGSVSTLTIQRTQQEDSAVYLCASSLNRGIAEAFFGQGTRLTVV.

About this clone itself: Sequence at one end of the junction differs from germline and may be a read error. V and J are TRBV30 and TRBJ1-2; possibly TRBD1 for D (6 bases). Germline lookup yields CDR1 GTSNPN and CDR2 SVGIG (reference sequence). CDR3 length: 12 residues. DNA for the CDR3: TGTGCCTGGAGTGTAGGTGGGGGCCACCTTTCCTTC. Protein sequence: CAWSVGGGHLSF.

The chain is built from TRBV9 and TRBJ1-2; D is perhaps TRBD1 (6 bases). Germline assignment: CDR1 SGDLS and CDR2 YYNGEE. This CDR3 contains 14 residues. Trimming pared 0 bases from V and 8 bases from J, leaving 14 bases between. The CDR3 loop is CASSVAGGRDGYTF. CDR3 DNA: TGTGCCAGCAGCGTAGCCGGGGGGCGCGACGGCTACACCTTC.

CDR3 DNA: TGTGCCAGCTCACCACCCCCAGTTATGAACACTGAAGCTTTCTTT. It yields the protein CASSPPPVMNTEAFF. This chain uses TRBV18 with TRBJ1-1; no firm D call. The CDR3 has 15 amino acids. The V gene's germline CDR1 is KGHSH and CDR2 LQKENI. Trimming cost V 0 bases and J 0 bases, with 8 bases left between them. The full variable domain, in which reference TRBV18 and TRBJ1-1 provide the parts outside the CDR3, is NAGVMQNPRHLVRRRGQEARLRCSPMKGHSHVYWYRQLPEEGLKFMVYLQKENIIDESGMPKERFSAEFPKEGPSILRIQQVVRGDSAAYFCASSPPPVMNTEAFFGQGTRLTVV.

The J gene is TRBJ2-7, the V gene TRBV7-2; 11 nucleotides align to TRBD1. Germline V gene sequence: CDR1 SGHTA, CDR2 FQGNSA. The CDR3 extends over 14 amino acids. The J segment lost 4 bases and the V segment lost 5 bases, leaving 4 bases of the junction unmatched. CDR3 protein: CASSTDRGPYEQYF. The CDR3 coding sequence is TGTGCCAGCAGCACGGACAGGGGGCCGTACGAGCAGTACTTC.

The chain uses TRBV10-1 and TRBJ2-5; D unclear. Germline CDR1 reads WNHNN; CDR2 reads SYGVQD (reference sequence). The V end was cut by 0 bases, the J end by 4 bases, with 9 bases between. The CDR3 loop spans 14 amino acids. The CDR3 DNA sequence: TGCGCCAGCAGTGAGTCGCTCTCTAGAGAGACCCAGTACTTC. Translated: CASSESLSRETQYF.

V usage is TRBV5-8 and J usage is TRBJ1-6; 7 bases match TRBD1. Trimming took 4 bases from V and 7 from J; bases not matched to a gene: 11. Germline CDR1 SGHTS, CDR2 YDEGEE. The CDR3 loop spans 16 amino acids. CDR3 DNA sequence: TGTGCCAGCAGCACCTACAGGGGTTTGGGAAATTCACCCCTCCACTTT. Translated: CASSTYRGLGNSPLHF.

The rearrangement links TRBV5-1 to TRBJ2-7; possibly TRBD1 for D (6 bases). V was shortened by 3 bases and J by 5 bases, with 9 bases between the two germline ends. The CDR3 is made up of 12 amino acids. Germline values: CDR1 SGHRS, CDR2 YFSETQ. As DNA, the CDR3 is TGCGCCAGCAGCTCCGGGACAAACGAGCAGTACTTC. Protein product: CASSSGTNEQYF.

For the CDR3, the DNA is TGCGCCAGCAGCTTCAGTCACACTGAAGCTTTCTTT. Its protein is CASSFSHTEAFF. J is TRBJ1-1 and V is TRBV5-1; unclear D gene. Germline-derived CDR1 and CDR2 are SGHRS and YFSETQ. This CDR3 spans 12 amino acids. The V end lost 2 bases, the J end lost 3 bases, and 5 bases lay between the germline ends.

J is TRBJ1-1 and V is TRBV2; possibly TRBD1 for D (6 bases). The CDR3 runs to 16 residues. The ends were cut back, 4 bases at V and 1 base at J, with 16 bases in the middle. In germline, CDR1 is SNHLY, CDR2 FYNNEI. The CDR3 sequence is CASSAPPPGQNTEAFF. DNA for the CDR3: TGTGCCAGCAGTGCACCACCACCGGGACAGAACACTGAAGCTTTCTTT.

This clone was detected a few times. The rearrangement uses TRBV11-2 and TRBJ2-3; D gene ambiguous. The germline V gene encodes CDR1 SGHAT and CDR2 FQNNGV. This CDR3 is built from 13 residues. With 3 bases removed from V and 2 bases from J, the gap between germline ends came to 6 bases. The CDR3 coding sequence is TGTGCCAGCAGCTTGCGGAACACAGATACGCAGTATTTT. It is translated as CASSLRNTDTQYF.

The chain combines TRBV2 with TRBJ2-7, with D unresolved. The CDR3 is 12 residues long. The germline V and J ends were trimmed by 3 bases and 3 bases, with 6 bases remaining between them. CDR1 and CDR2 from the germline V gene are SNHLY and FYNNEI. The chain's CDR3 is CASSEAVYEQYF. For the CDR3, the DNA is TGTGCCAGCAGTGAGGCGGTCTACGAGCAGTACTTC.

The rearrangement uses TRBV5-7 and TRBJ2-5; perhaps TRBD2 as D (5 bases). TRBV5-7 is flagged as an ORF with uncertain function. Trimming removed 1 base at V and 3 bases at J, with 10 bases between. The CDR3 runs to 14 residues. The CDR3 region is CASSLRDREETQYF. CDR3 DNA: TGTGCCAGCAGCTTGCGGGATCGAGAAGAGACCCAGTACTTC.

This chain joins TRBV4-1 and TRBJ2-5; maybe TRBD2 (6 bases). Per germline, CDR1 MGHRA and CDR2 YSYEKL. The V and J ends lost 3 bases and 5 bases respectively, with 19 bases between them. The CDR3 is 16 residues long. CDR3 in amino acids: CASSQMFSAAGETQYF. The CDR3, as DNA: TGCGCCAGCAGCCAGATGTTTAGCGCGGCGGGGGAGACCCAGTACTTC.

The chain employs TRBV5-1 and TRBJ1-1; D is possibly TRBD1 (5 bases). V was trimmed by 5 bases and J by 2 bases, leaving 10 bases between them. The CDR3 has 13 residues. The germline gives CDR1 SGHRS, CDR2 YFSETQ. The CDR3 nucleotides read TGCGCCAGCAGGGAGGGGACTAACACTGAAGCTTTCTTT. Translation: CASREGTNTEAFF.

This clone was found a few times. The chain links TRBV5-1 to TRBJ2-2, with D unclear. Per the germline V gene, CDR1 is SGHRS and CDR2 is YFSETQ. The CDR3 is 15 amino acids. The germline V and J ends were trimmed by 0 bases and 1 base, with 7 bases remaining between them. The CDR3 bases are TGCGCCAGCAGCTTGGCCAGGCAGAACACCGGGGAGCTGTTTTTT. Translated: CASSLARQNTGELFF.

This clone was observed a handful of times. The chain uses TRBV19 and TRBJ2-1, with 11 nucleotides matching TRBD1. Trimming at V came to 3 bases and at J to 8 bases, leaving 6 bases not matched to a gene. The germline gives CDR1 LNHDA, CDR2 SQIVND (reference sequence). This CDR3 is 15 amino acids long. The CDR3 loop reads CASSIPGQGVDEQFF. The CDR3, as DNA: TGTGCCAGTAGTATCCCGGGACAGGGGGTGGATGAGCAGTTCTTC. Full variable domain (remainder filled in from reference TRBV19 and TRBJ2-1): DGGITQSPKYLFRKEGQNVTLSCEQNLNHDAMYWYRQDPGQGLRLIYYSQIVNDFQKGDIAEGYSVSREKKESFPLTVTSAQKNPTAFYLCASSIPGQGVDEQFFGPGTRLTVL.